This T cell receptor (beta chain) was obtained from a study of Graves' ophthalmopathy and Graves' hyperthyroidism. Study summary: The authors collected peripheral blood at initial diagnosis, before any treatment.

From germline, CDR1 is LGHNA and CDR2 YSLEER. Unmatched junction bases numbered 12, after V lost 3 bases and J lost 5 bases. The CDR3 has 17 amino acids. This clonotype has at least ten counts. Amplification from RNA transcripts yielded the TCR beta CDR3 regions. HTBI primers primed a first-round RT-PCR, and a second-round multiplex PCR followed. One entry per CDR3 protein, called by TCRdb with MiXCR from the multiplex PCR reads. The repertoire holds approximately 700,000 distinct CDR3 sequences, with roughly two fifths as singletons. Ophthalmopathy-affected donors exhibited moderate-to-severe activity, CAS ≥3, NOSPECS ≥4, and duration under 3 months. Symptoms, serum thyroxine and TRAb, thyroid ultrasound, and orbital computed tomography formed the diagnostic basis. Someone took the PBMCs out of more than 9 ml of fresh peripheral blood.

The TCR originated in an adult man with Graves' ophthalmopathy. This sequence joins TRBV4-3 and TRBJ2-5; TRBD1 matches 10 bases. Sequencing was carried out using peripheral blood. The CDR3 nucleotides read TGCGCCAGCAGCCACGTTGGCTTGGGACAGGGGACTGAGACCCAGTACTTC. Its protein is CASSHVGLGQGTETQYF.